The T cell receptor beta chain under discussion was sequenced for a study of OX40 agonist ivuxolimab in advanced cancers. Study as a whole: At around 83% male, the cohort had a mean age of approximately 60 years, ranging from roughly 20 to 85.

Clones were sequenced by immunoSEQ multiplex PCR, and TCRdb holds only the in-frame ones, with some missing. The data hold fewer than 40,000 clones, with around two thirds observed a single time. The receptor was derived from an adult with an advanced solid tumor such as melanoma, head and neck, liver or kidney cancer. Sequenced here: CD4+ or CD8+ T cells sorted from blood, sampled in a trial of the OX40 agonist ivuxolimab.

The chain's CDR3 is CASSFPNTGELFF. Here the CDR3 DNA reads TGTGCCAGCAGCTTTCCTAACACCGGGGAGCTGTTTTTT. The chain links TRBV7-9 to TRBJ2-2; D call uncertain. Germline values: CDR1 SEHNR, CDR2 FQNEAQ (reference sequence). The CDR3 spans 13 residues. Trimming left V 3 bases short and J 2 bases short, with 4 bases between.